The clone carrying this T cell receptor beta chain was observed a handful of times. RNA transcripts provided the source from which TCR beta CDR3 regions were amplified. With the HTBI primer set, the TCR CDR3 went through a first round of RT-PCR. TCRdb reprocessed the multiplex PCR reads via MiXCR and lists one record per CDR3 protein. Among hundreds of thousands of distinct CDR3 sequences listed, 12% to 15% were seen once. This sample was included in a study of T cells in Graves' hyperthyroidism and ophthalmopathy. The CDR3 length is 14 residues. Germline CDR1 and CDR2: SNHLY and FYNNEI. V was shortened by 7 bases and J by 4 bases, with 13 bases between the two germline ends. The hyperthyroidism was newly diagnosed and had lasted under 2 months; the patients were aged 18 to 65. Those patients with uncontrolled infection, other autoimmune disease, pregnancy or lactation were excluded.

The sequenced sample consisted of blood. The sequence was obtained from a woman younger than 30 with Graves' hyperthyroidism. The chain uses TRBV2 and TRBJ2-2, with D possibly matching TRBD1 (5 bases). CDR3 nucleotides: TGTGCCAGCATCAGGGATTGGGGCACCGGGGAGCTGTTTTTT. This codes for CASIRDWGTGELFF.